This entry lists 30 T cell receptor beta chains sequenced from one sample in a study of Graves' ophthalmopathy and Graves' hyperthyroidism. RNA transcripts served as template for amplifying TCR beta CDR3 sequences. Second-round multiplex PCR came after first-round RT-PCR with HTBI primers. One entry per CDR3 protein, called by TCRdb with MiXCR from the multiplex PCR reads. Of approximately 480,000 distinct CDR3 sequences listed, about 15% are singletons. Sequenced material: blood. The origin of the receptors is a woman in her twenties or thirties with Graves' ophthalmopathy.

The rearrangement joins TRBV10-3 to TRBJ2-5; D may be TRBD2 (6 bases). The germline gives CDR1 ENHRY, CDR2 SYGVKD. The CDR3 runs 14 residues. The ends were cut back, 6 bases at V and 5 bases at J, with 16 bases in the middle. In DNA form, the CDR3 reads TGTGCCATCAGACCCGGGACGCGGGGCGAGACCCAGTACTTC. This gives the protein CAIRPGTRGETQYF.

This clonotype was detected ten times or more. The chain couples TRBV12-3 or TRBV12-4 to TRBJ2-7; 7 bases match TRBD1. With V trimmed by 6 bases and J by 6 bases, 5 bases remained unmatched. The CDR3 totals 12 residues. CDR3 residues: CASRPNRGEQYF. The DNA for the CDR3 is TGTGCCAGCAGGCCCAACAGGGGCGAGCAGTACTTC.

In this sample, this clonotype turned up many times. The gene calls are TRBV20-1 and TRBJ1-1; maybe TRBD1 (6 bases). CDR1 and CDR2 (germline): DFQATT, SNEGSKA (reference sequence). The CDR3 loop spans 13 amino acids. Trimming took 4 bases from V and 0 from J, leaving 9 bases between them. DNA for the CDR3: TGCAGTGCTACAGACAGGCTGAACACTGAAGCTTTCTTT. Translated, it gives CSATDRLNTEAFF.

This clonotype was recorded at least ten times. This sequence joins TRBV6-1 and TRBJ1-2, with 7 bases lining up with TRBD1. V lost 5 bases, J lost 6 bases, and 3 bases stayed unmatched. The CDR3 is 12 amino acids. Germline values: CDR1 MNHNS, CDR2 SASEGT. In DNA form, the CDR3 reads TGTGCCAGCAGTAGCGGGACAGATGGCTACACCTTC. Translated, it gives CASSSGTDGYTF.

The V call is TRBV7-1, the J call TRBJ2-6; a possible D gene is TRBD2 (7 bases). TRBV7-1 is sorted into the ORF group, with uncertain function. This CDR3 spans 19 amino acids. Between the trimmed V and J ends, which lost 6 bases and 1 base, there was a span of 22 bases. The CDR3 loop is CASSSTTRGGGSGANVLTF. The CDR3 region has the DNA TGTGCCAGCAGTTCTACGACGAGGGGGGGGGGATCTGGGGCCAACGTCCTGACTTTC.

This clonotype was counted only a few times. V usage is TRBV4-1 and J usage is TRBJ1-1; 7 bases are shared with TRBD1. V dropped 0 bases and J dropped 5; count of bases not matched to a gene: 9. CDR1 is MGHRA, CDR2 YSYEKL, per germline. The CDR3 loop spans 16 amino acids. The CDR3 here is CASSQDKPGGETEAFF. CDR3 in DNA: TGCGCCAGCAGCCAAGATAAACCAGGGGGAGAAACTGAAGCTTTCTTT.

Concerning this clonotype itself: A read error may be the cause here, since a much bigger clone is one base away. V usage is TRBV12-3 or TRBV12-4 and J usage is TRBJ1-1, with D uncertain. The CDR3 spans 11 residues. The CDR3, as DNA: TGTGCCAGCAGAGCCAATGACGAAGCTTTGTTT. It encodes CASRANDEALF.

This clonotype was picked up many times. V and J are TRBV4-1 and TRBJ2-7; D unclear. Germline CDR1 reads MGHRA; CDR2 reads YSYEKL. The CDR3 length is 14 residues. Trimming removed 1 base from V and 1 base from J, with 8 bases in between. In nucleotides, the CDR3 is TGCGCCAGCAGCCAAGGACCGGTTTCCTACGAGCAGTACTTC. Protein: CASSQGPVSYEQYF.

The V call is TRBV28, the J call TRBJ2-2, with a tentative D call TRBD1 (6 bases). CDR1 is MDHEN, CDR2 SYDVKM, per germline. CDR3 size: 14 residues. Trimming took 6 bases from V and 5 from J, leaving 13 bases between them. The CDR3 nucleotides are TGTGCCAGCAGGCCCCCACAGGGAACCGGGGAGCTGTTTTTT. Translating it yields CASRPPQGTGELFF.

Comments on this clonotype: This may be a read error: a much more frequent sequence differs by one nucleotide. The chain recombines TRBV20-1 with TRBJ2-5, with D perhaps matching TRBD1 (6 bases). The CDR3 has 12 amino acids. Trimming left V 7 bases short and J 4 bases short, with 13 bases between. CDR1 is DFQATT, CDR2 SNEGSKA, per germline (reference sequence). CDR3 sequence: CSVHRDRETQYF. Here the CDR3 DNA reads TGCAGTGTGCACAGGGATCGAGAGACCCAGTACTTC.

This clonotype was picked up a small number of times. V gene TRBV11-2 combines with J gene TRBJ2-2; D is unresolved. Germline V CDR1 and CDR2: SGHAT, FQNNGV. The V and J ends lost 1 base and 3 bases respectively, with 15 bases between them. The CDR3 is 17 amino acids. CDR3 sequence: CASSLGPRQPYTGELFF. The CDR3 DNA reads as TGTGCCAGCAGCTTAGGACCGCGGCAGCCCTACACCGGGGAGCTGTTTTTT.

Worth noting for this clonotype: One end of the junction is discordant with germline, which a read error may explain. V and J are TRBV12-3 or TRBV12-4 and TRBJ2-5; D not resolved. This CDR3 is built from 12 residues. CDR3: CASSVAGETQYF. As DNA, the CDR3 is TGTGCCAGCAGTGTAGCTGGGGAGACCCAGTACTTC.

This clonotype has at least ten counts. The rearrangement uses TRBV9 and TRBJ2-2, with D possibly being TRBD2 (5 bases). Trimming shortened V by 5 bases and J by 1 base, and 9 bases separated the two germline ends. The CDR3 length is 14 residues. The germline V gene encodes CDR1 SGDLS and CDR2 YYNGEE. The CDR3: CASSVGRNTGELFF. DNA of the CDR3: TGTGCCAGCAGTGTTGGGAGGAACACCGGGGAGCTGTTTTTT.

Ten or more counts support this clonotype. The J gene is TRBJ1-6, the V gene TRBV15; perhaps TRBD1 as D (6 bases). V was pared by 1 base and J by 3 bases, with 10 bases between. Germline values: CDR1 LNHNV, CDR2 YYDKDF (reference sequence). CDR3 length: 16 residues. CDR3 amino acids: CATSRADRFYNSPLHF. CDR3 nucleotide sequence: TGTGCCACCAGCAGAGCCGACAGGTTCTATAATTCACCCCTCCACTTT.

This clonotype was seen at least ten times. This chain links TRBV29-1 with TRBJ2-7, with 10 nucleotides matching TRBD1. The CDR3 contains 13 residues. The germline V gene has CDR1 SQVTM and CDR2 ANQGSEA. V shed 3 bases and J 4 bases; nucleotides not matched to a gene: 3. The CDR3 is CSVERGQGYEQYF. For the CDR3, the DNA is TGCAGCGTTGAGAGGGGACAGGGGTACGAGCAGTACTTC.

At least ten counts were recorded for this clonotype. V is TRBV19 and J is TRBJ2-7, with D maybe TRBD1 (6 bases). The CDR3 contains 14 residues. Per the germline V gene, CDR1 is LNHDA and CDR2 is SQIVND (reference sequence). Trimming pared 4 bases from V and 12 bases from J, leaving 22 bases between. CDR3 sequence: CASSTEDSSAKPYF. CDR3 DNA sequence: TGTGCCAGTAGTACCGAGGACAGTTCCGCGAAGCCGTACTTC.

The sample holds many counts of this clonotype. Written as DNA, the CDR3 is TGTGCCAGCAGCTTGGGTATGGTGGGGAGAAACCAAGAGACCCAGTACTTC. Amino acid sequence: CASSLGMVGRNQETQYF. The V and J genes are TRBV5-8 and TRBJ2-5; TRBD2 is a possible D gene (5 bases). This CDR3 spans 17 amino acids. Germline lookup yields CDR1 SGHTS and CDR2 YDEGEE. Trimming left V 0 bases short and J 0 bases short, with 15 bases between.

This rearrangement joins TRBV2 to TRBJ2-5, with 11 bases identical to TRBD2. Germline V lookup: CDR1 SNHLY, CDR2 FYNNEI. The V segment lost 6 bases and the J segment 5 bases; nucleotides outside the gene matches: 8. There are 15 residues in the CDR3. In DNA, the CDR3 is TGTGCCAGCAGGAACACTAGCGGGAGTACCGAGACCCAGTACTTC. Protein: CASRNTSGSTETQYF.

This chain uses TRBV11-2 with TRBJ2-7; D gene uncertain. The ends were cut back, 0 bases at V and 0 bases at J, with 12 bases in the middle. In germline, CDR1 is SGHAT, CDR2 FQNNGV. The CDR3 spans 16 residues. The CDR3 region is CASSLDLTRSSYEQYF. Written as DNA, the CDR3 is TGTGCCAGCAGCTTAGACTTGACGAGGAGCTCCTACGAGCAGTACTTC.

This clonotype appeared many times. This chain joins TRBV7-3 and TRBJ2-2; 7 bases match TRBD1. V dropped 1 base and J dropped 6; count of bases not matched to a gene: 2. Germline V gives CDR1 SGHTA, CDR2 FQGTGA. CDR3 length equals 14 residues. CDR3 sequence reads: CASSLRQGPGELFF. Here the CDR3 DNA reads TGTGCCAGCAGCTTAAGACAGGGACCCGGGGAGCTGTTTTTT.

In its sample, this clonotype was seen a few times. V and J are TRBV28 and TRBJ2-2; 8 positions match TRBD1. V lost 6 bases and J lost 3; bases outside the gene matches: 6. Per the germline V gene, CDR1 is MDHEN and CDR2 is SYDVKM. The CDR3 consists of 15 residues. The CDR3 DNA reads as TGTGCCAGCAGACCGAACAGGGGGGACACCGGGGAGCTGTTTTTT. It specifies CASRPNRGDTGELFF.

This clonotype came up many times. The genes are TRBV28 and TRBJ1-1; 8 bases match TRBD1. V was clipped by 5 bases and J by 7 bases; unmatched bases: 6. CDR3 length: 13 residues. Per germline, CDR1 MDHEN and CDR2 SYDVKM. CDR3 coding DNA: TGTGCCAGCAGTCGCCAGGACAGGGTTGAAGCTTTCTTT. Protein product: CASSRQDRVEAFF.

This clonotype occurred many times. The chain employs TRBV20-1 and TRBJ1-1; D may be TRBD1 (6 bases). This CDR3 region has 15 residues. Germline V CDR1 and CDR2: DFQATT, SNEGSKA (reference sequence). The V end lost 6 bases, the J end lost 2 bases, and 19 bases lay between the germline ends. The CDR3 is CSAIRPGAKNTEAFF. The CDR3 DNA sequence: TGCAGTGCAATAAGGCCAGGGGCAAAAAACACTGAAGCTTTCTTT.

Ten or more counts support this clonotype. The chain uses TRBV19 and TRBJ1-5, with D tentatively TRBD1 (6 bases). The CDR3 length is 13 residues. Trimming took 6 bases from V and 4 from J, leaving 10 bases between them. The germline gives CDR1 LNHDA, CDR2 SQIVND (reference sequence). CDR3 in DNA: TGTGCCAGTAGGAGACAGGTTAATCAGCCCCAGCATTTT. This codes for CASRRQVNQPQHF.

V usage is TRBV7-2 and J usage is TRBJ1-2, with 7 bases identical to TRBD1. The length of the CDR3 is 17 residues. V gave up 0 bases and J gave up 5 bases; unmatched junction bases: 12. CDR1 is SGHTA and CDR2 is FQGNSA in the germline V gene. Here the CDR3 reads CASSLAFLGQFPYGYTF. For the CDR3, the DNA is TGTGCCAGCAGCTTAGCTTTTTTGGGACAGTTCCCGTATGGCTACACCTTC.

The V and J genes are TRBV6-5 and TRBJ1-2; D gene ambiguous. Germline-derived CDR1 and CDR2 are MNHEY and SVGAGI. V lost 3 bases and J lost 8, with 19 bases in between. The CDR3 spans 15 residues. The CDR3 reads CASSYAPRQPTGYTF. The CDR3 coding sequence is TGTGCCAGCAGTTATGCCCCGCGCCAGCCGACGGGCTACACCTTC.

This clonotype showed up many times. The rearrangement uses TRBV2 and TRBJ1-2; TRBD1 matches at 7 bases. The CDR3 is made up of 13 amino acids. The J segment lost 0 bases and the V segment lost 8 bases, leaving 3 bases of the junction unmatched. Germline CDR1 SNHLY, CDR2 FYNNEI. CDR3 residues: CASGGTANYGYTF. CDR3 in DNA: TGTGCCAGCGGGGGGACAGCTAACTATGGCTACACCTTC.

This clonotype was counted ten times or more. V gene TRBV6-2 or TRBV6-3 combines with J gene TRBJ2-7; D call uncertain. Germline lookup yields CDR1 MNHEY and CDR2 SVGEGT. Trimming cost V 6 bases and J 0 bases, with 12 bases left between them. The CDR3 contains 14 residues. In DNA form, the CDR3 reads TGTGCCAGCAGACCCTTTGGGGTCTCCTACGAGCAGTACTTC. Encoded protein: CASRPFGVSYEQYF.

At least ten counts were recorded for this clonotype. The CDR3 nucleotides are TGCGCCAGCACCCCCCGGGACAGGGCAGGCGATACGCAGTATTTT. It is translated as CASTPRDRAGDTQYF. The V and J genes are TRBV4-1 and TRBJ2-3; 9 bases are shared with TRBD1. This CDR3 comprises 15 residues. Losses at the gene ends were 7 bases for V and 6 bases for J; bases not matched to a gene: 11. From germline, CDR1 is MGHRA and CDR2 YSYEKL.

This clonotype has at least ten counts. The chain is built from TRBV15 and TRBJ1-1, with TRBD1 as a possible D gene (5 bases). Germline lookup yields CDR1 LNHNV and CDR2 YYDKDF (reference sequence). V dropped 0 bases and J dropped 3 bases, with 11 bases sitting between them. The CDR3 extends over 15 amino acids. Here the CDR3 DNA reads TGTGCCACCAGCAGAGATGGCAGGGTGCACACTGAAGCTTTCTTT. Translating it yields CATSRDGRVHTEAFF.